Described below is a single TCR beta chain sequence and its context. Its antigen is not identified. This entry comes from a study of cytomegalovirus exposure and HLA in healthy donors. Trimming stripped 3 bases from V and 5 bases from J, with 17 bases between. The CDR3 is 15 residues long. Germline lookup yields CDR1 SGHVS and CDR2 FQNEAQ. A multiplex PCR was run with 60 Vbeta primers and 13 Jbeta primers. Some clones are missing from TCRdb's copy, which holds only in-frame ones; the method was immunoSEQ multiplex PCR. This table has approximately 200,000 clones, roughly four fifths appearing once. Findings and limits, study-wide: With DRB1 most and HLA-C fewest, TCR association rates differed between HLA loci in a later analysis. The study designated about 180 TCR beta chains cytomegalovirus-associated.

The receptor's source is a woman aged 50 to 60 in good health and CMV-seropositive. The J gene is TRBJ2-7, the V gene TRBV7-8, with D perhaps matching TRBD2 (7 bases). The sample consisted of PBMCs. CDR3 loop: CASSFGGRTTDEQYF. Here the CDR3 DNA reads TGTGCCAGCAGCTTCGGGGGGCGTACAACGGACGAGCAGTACTTC. The variable domain in full, completed from reference TRBV7-8 and TRBJ2-7, reads GAGVSQSPRYKVAKRGQDVALRCDPISGHVSLFWYQQALGQGPEFLTYFQNEAQLDKSGLPSDRFFAERPEGSVSTLKIQRTQQEDSAVYLCASSFGGRTTDEQYFGPGTRLTVT.